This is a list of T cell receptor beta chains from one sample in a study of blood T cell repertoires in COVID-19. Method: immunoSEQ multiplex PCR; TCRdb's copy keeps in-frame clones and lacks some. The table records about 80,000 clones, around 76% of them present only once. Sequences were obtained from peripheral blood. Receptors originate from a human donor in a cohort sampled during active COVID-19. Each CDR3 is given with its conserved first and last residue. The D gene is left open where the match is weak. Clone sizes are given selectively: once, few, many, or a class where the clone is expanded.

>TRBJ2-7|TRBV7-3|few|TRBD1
TGTGCCAGTGGACAGGGCTACGAGCAGTACTTC
CASGQGYEQYF
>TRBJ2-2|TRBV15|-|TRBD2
TGTGCCACCAGCAGCTCCTGGACTAGCCGCACCGGGGAGCTGTTTTTT
CATSSSWTSRTGELFF
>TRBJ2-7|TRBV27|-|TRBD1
TGTGCCAGCAGTTCCGGCTTCCTCGACAGGGGATACGAGCAGTACTTC
CASSSGFLDRGYEQYF
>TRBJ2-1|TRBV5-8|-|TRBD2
TGTGCCAGCAGCTTGGCTAGCGGGGGGGGTTACAATGAGCAGTTCTTC
CASSLASGGGYNEQFF
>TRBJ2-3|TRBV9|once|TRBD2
TGTGCCAGCAGCGTGGAAGCGCGGGGGGGCACAGATACGCAGTATTTT
CASSVEARGGTDTQYF
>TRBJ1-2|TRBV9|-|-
TGTGCCAGCAGCGTAGCTCTCCAGACACCAAACTATGGCTACACCTTC
CASSVALQTPNYGYTF
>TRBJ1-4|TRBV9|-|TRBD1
TGTGCCAGCAGCACCGGACAGGGGTCTACTAATGAAAAACTGTTTTTT
CASSTGQGSTNEKLFF
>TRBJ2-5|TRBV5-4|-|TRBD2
TGTGCCAGCAGCTTTGGACTAGCGGGAGAGACCCAGTACTTC
CASSFGLAGETQYF
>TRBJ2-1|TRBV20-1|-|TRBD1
TGCAGTGCTCTCCGGGACAGGGAGTTCTTC
CSALRDREFF
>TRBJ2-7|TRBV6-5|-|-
TGTGCCAGCAGTTATTTCCGACAGTCCTCGCGTTACGAGCAGTACTTC
CASSYFRQSSRYEQYF
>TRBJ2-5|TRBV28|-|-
TGTGCCAGCACCCTAAAGATGGCGGGGACCCAGTACTTC
CASTLKMAGTQYF
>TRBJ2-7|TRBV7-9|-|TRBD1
TGTGCCAGCAGCCTCACAGGGGGGTCCTACGAGCAGTACTTC
CASSLTGGSYEQYF
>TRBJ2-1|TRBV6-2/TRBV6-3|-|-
TGTGCCACCAGCGCGGCTCTCCTCCGCGATGAGCAGTTCTTC
CATSAALLRDEQFF
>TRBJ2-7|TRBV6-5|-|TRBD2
TGTGCCAGCAGTTACGGACTAGCCGGATACGAGCAGTACTTC
CASSYGLAGYEQYF
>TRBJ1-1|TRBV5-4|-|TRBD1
TGTGCCAGCAGCAAAACAGGGGGAGGCACTGAAGCTTTCTTT
CASSKTGGGTEAFF
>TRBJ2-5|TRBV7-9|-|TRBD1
TGTGCCAGCAGCGAAAATCTCAGGGGGTCCCAAGAGACCCAGTACTTC
CASSENLRGSQETQYF
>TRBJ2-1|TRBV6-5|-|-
TGTGCCGTCATGAGCTCCTACAATGAGCAGTTCTTC
CAVMSSYNEQFF
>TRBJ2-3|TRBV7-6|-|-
TGTGCCAGCAGCTTAATTCCCCTCGATACGCAGTATTTT
CASSLIPLDTQYF
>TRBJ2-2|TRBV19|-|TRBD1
TGTGCCAGTAGTATAGGGACAGGTACTTATTTCTATTGGAACACCGGGGAGCTGTTTTTT
CASSIGTGTYFYWNTGELFF
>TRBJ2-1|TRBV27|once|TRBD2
TGTGCCAGCAGTTCATACGGGGAGGGTGAGGGTGAGCAGTTCTTC
CASSSYGEGEGEQFF
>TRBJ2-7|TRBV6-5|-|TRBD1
TGTGCCAGCAGTTACGCGGGACAGGGGTACGAGCAGTACTTC
CASSYAGQGYEQYF
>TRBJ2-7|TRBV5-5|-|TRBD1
TGTGCCAGCAGCTTGAAAGGGACAGCGTCCTACGAGCAGTACTTC
CASSLKGTASYEQYF
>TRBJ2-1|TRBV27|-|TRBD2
TGTGCCAGCAGTCCGGGACTATTCAGCTCCTACAATGAGCAGTTCTTC
CASSPGLFSSYNEQFF
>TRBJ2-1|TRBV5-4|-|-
TGTGCCAGCATCAGTTTCAATGAGCAGTTCTTC
CASISFNEQFF
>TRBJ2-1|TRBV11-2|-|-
TGTGCCAGCAGCTTAGGGGGGGATGAGCAGTTCTTC
CASSLGGDEQFF
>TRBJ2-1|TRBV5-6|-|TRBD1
TGTGCCAGCAGCTCCCGGACAGGGGCCGCGAATGAGCAGTTCTTC
CASSSRTGAANEQFF
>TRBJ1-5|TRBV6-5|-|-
TGTGCCAGCAGTCCCCGGGACTCCGGCAATCAGCCCCAGCATTTT
CASSPRDSGNQPQHF
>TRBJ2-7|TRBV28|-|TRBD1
TGTGCCAGCAGTGCGGACAGGGCCTCCTACGAGCAGTACTTC
CASSADRASYEQYF
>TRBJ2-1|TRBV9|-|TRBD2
TGTGCCAGCAGCGTAGATAATCGACTAGCGGATTACAATGAGCAGTTCTTC
CASSVDNRLADYNEQFF
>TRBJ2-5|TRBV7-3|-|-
TGTGCCAGCAGCTTAACGGAGGGATTACAAGAGACCCAGTACTTC
CASSLTEGLQETQYF
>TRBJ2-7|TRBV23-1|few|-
TGCGCCAGCATCCCAGGGAATAGACGGTCTAGCGAGCAGTACTTC
CASIPGNRRSSEQYF
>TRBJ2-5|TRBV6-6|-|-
TGTGCCAGCAGTTACGAAGGTTGGCAGGCCCAAGAGACCCAGTACTTC
CASSYEGWQAQETQYF
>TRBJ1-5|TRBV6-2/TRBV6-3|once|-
TGTGCCAGCAGACCTCAAGGGGTATGGCAGCCCCAGCATTTT
CASRPQGVWQPQHF
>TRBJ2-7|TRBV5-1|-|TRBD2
TGCGCCAGCAGCCTAATGGGGGGGGGCGAGCAGTACTTC
CASSLMGGGEQYF
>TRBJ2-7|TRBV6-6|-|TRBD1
TGTGCCAGCAGCTCAAACACAGGGGGTGCCTACGAGCAGTACTTC
CASSSNTGGAYEQYF
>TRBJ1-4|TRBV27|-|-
TGTGCCAGCAGTTCTCCCCGGGAGGTCGAAAAACTGTTTTTT
CASSSPREVEKLFF
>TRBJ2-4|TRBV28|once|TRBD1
TGTGCCAGCAGTTCCATGACAGGGAGTGGGGACATTCAGTACTTC
CASSSMTGSGDIQYF
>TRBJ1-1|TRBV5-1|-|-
TGCGCCAGCAGTCGTCTTGACAGGAACACTGAAGCTTTCTTT
CASSRLDRNTEAFF
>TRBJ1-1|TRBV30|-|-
TGTGCCTGGAGTGTACTCGGGGCAGGGGCGAACACTGAAGCTTTCTTT
CAWSVLGAGANTEAFF
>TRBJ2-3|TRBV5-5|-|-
TGTGCCAGCAGCTTGTCGGTATGGAGCACAGATACGCAGTATTTT
CASSLSVWSTDTQYF
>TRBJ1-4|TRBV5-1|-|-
TGCGCCAGCAGCTTGGAACTCCTAGGCGAAAAACTGTTTTTT
CASSLELLGEKLFF
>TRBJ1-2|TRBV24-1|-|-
TGTGCCACCAGTGATTTCGGCAGGGACTATGGCTACACCTTC
CATSDFGRDYGYTF
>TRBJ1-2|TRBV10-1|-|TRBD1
TGCGCCAGCAGTGAATTTGGGGACAGGGTATATGGCTACACCTTC
CASSEFGDRVYGYTF
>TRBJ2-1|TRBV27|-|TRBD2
TGTGCCAGCAGTTTTACTAGCGGGGGGGCGAATGAGCAGTTCTTC
CASSFTSGGANEQFF
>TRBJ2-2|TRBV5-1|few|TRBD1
TGCGCCAGCAGCTTCTGGACAGGGTCCACCGGGGAGCTGTTTTTT
CASSFWTGSTGELFF
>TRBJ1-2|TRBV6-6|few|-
TGTGCCAGCAGTTACTCACCGGCGGAGGGGAACTATGGCTACACCTTC
CASSYSPAEGNYGYTF
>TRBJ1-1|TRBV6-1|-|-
TGTGCCAGCAGTGAAGCGTCACCGGGACATACGAACACTGAAGCTTTCTTT
CASSEASPGHTNTEAFF
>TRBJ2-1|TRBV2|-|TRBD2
TGTGCCAGCAGATTTAGGGAACTAGCGGTCTACAATGAGCAGTTCTTC
CASRFRELAVYNEQFF
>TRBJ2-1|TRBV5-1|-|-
TGCGCCAGCAGCCTCCGGACTTACCTCAATGAGCAGTTCTTC
CASSLRTYLNEQFF
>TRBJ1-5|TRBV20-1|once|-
TGCAGTGCTAGTTGGTCCAGGGGTAGTCAGCCCCAGCATTTT
CSASWSRGSQPQHF
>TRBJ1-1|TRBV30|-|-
TGTGCCTGGAGGAGACAGGAGATCTCTGAAGCTTTCTTT
CAWRRQEISEAFF
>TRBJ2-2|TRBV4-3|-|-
TGCGCCAGCAGCCAAGGATCAGGGTACACCGGGGAGCTGTTTTTT
CASSQGSGYTGELFF
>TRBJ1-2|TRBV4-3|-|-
TGCGCCAGCAGCCAAGTAACAGGGATTGGCTACACCTTC
CASSQVTGIGYTF
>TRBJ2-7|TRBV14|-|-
TGTGCCAGCAGCCACACAGGGTTAGAGCAGTACTTC
CASSHTGLEQYF
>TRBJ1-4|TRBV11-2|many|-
TGTGCCAGCAGCCACTTTGGGCCCGGGGCTAATGAAAAACTGTTTTTT
CASSHFGPGANEKLFF
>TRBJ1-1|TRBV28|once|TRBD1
TGTGCCAGCAGTGACCGACAGGGCCCGGGTCAGGCTTTCTTT
CASSDRQGPGQAFF
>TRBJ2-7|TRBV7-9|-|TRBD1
TGTGCCAGCAGCAACCAGGGGGCTGGCGACGAGCAGTACTTC
CASSNQGAGDEQYF
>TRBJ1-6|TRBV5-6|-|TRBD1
TGTGCCAGCACTACAGGGGGTGATAATTCACCCCTCCACTTT
CASTTGGDNSPLHF
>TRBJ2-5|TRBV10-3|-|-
TGTGCCATCAGTGAGTCAGCACTAGTTGGGGAGACCCAGTACTTC
CAISESALVGETQYF